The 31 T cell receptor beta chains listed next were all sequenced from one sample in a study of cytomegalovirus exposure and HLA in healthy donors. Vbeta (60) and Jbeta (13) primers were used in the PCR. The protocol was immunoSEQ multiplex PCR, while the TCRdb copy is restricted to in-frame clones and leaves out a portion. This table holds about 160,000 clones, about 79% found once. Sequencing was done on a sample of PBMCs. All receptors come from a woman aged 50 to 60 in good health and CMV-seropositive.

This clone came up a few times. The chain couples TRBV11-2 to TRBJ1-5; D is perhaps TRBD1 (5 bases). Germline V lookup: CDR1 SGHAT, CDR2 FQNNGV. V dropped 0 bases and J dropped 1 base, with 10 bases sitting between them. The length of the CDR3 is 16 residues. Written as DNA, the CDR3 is TGTGCCAGCAGCTTAGATGGCAGGGTCAGCAATCAGCCCCAGCATTTT. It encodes CASSLDGRVSNQPQHF.

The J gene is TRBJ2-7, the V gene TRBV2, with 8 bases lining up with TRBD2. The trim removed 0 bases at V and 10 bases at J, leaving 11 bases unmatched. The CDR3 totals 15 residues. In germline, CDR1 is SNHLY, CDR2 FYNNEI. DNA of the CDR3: TGTGCCAGCAGTGAAGCGCTTCGGGCTAGCGGGTTACAGTACTTC. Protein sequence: CASSEALRASGLQYF.

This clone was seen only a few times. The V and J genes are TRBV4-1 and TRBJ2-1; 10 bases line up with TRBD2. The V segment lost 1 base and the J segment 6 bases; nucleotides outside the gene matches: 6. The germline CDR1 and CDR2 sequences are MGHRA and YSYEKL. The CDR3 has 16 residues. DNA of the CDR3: TGCGCCAGCAGCCAAGGCAGCGGGAGGGCGCGCAATGAGCAGTTCTTC. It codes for CASSQGSGRARNEQFF.

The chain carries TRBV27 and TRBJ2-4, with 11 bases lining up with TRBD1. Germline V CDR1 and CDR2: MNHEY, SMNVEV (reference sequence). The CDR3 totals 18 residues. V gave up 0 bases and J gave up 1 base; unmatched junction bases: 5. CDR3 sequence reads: CASSLSRTGGTAKNIQYF. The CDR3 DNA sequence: TGTGCCAGCAGTTTATCTCGGACAGGGGGCACGGCCAAAAACATTCAGTACTTC.

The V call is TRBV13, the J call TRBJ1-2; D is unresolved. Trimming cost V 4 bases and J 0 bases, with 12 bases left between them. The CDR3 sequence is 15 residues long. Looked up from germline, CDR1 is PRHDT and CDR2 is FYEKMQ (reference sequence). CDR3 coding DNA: TGTGCCAGCAGCTCACCGGAGTACTCTAACTATGGCTACACCTTC. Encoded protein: CASSSPEYSNYGYTF. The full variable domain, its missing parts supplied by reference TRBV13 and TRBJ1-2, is AAGVIQSPRHLIKEKRETATLKCYPIPRHDTVYWYQQGPGQDPQFLISFYEKMQSDKGSIPDRFSAQQFSDYHSELNMSSLELGDSALYFCASSSPEYSNYGYTFGSGTRLTVV.

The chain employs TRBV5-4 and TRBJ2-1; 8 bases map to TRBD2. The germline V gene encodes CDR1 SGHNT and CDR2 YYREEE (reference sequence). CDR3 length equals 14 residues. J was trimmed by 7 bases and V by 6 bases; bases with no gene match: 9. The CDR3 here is CASNGGGSWNEQFF. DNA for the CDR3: TGTGCCAGCAACGGCGGGGGGTCCTGGAATGAGCAGTTCTTC.

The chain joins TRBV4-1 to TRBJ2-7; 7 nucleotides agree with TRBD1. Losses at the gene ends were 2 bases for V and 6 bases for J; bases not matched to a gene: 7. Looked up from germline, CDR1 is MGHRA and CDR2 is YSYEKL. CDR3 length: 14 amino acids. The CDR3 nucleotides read TGCGCCAGCAGCCAAAGACAGGGACAACGCGAGCAGTACTTC. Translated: CASSQRQGQREQYF.

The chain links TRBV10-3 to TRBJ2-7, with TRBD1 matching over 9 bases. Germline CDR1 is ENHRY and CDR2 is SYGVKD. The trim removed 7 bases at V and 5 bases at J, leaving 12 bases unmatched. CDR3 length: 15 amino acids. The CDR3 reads CAIKKTGTGFNEQYF. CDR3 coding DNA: TGTGCCATCAAGAAAACCGGGACAGGGTTCAACGAGCAGTACTTC.

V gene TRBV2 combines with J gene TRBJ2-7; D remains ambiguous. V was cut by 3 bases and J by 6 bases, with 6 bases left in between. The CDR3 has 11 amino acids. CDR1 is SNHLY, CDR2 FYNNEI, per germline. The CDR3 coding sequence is TGTGCCAGCAGTGATTCGCGCGAGCAGTACTTC. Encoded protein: CASSDSREQYF.

CDR3 nucleotide sequence: TGTGCCAGCAGCGTGGGGGGTCGTACTGAAGCTTTCTTT. Translated: CASSVGGRTEAFF. The chain combines TRBV9 with TRBJ1-1; D perhaps matches TRBD1 (5 bases). With 2 bases removed from V and 5 bases from J, the gap between germline ends came to 10 bases. CDR3 length equals 13 residues. Germline assignment: CDR1 SGDLS and CDR2 YYNGEE.

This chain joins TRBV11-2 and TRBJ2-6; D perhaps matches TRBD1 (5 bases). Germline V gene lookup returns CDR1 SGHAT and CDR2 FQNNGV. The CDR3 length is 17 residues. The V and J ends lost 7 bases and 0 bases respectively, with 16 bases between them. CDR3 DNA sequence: TGTGCCAGCAATAGGGGCAGGGAAGCCTCTGGGGCCAACGTCCTGACTTTC. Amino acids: CASNRGREASGANVLTF.

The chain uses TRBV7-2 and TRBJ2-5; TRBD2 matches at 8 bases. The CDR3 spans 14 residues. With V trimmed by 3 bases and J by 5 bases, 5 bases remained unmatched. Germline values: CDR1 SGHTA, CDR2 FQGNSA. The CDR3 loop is CASSLGTRGETQYF. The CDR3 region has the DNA TGTGCCAGCAGCTTGGGGACTAGAGGGGAGACCCAGTACTTC.

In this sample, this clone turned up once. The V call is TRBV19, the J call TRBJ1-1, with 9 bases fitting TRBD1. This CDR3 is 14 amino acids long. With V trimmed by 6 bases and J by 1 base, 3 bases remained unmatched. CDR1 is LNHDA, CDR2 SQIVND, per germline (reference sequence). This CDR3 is CASRLGQGNTEAFF. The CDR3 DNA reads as TGTGCCAGTAGGTTGGGACAGGGGAACACTGAAGCTTTCTTT.

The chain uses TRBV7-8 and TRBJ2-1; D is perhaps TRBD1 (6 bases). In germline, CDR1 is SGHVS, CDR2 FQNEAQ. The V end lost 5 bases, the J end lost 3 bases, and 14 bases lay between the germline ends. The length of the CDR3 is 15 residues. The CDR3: CASSIRTANYNEQFF. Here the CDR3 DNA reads TGTGCCAGCAGCATACGGACAGCGAACTACAATGAGCAGTTCTTC.

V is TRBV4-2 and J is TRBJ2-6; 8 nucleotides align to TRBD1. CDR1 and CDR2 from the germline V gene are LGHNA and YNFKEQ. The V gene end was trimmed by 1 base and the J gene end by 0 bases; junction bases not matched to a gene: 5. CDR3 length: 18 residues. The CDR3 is CASSQGQGFPSGANVLTF. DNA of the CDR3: TGTGCCAGCAGCCAAGGACAGGGGTTCCCCTCTGGGGCCAACGTCCTGACTTTC.

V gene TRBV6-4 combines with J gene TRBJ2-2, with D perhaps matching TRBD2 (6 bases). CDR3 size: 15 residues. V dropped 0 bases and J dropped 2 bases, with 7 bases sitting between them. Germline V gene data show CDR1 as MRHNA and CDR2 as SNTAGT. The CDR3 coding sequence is TGTGCCAGCAGTGACTCAGGGACTAACACCGGGGAGCTGTTTTTT. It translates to CASSDSGTNTGELFF.

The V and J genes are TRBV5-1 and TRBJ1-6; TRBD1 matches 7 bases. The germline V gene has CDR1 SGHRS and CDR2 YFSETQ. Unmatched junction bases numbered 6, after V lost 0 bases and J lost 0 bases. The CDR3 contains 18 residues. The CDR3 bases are TGCGCCAGCAGCTTGGTCGGGACAGAGACCTCCTATAATTCACCCCTCCACTTT. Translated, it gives CASSLVGTETSYNSPLHF.

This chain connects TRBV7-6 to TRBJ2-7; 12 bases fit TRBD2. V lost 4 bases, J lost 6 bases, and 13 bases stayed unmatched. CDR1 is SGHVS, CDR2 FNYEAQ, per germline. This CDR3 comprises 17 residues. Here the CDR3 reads CASSSGTSGPPLSEQYF. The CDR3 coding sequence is TGTGCCAGCAGCTCCGGGACTAGCGGGCCCCCCCTAAGCGAGCAGTACTTC.

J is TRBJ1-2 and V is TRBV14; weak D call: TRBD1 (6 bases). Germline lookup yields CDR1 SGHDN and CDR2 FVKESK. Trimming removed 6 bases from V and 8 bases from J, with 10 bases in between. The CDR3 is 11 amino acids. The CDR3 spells CASSSTGGYTF. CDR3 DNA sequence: TGTGCCAGCAGTTCCACAGGGGGCTACACCTTC.

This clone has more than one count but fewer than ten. The CDR3 coding sequence is TGTGCCAGCAGCTTCGGACTAGCGGGGAATGAGCAGTTCTTC. Translation gives CASSFGLAGNEQFF. The chain uses TRBV5-6 and TRBJ2-1; 12 bases are a match to TRBD2. This CDR3 spans 14 amino acids. CDR1 and CDR2 from the germline V gene are SGHDT and YYEEEE. Trimming removed 2 bases from V and 7 bases from J; junction bases left unmatched: 1.

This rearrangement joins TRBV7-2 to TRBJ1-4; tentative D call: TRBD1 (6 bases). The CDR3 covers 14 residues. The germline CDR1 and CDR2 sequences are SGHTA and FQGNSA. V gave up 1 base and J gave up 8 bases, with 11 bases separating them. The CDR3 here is CASSLVRGGEKLFF. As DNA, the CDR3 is TGTGCCAGCAGCTTAGTGCGAGGGGGAGAAAAACTGTTTTTT.

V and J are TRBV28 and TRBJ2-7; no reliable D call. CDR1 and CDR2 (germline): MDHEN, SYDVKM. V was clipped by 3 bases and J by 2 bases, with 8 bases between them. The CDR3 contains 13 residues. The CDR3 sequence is CASSFFIAYEQYF. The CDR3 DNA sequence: TGTGCCAGCAGTTTCTTCATAGCCTACGAGCAGTACTTC.

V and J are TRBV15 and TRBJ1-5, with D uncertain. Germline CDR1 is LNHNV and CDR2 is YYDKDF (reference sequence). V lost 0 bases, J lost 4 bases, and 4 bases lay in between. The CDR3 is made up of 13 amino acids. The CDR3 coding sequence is TGTGCCACCAGCAGAGATCCGAATCAGCCCCAGCATTTT. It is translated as CATSRDPNQPQHF.

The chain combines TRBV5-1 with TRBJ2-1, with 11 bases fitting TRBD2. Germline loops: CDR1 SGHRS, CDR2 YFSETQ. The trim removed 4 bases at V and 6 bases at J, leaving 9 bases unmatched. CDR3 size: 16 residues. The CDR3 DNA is TGCGCCAGCAGCGGCCCGCCTAGCGGGGGGCTCAATGAGCAGTTCTTC. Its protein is CASSGPPSGGLNEQFF. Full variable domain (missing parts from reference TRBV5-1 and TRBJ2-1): KAGVTQTPRYLIKTRGQQVTLSCSPISGHRSVSWYQQTPGQGLQFLFEYFSETQRNKGNFPGRFSGRQFSNSRSEMNVSTLELGDSALYLCASSGPPSGGLNEQFFGPGTRLTVL.

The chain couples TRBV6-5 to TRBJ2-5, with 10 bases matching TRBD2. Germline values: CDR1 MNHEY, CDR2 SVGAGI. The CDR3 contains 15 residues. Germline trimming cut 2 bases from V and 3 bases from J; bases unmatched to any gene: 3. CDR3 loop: CASSYGTSVEETQYF. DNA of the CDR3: TGTGCCAGCAGTTACGGGACTAGCGTAGAAGAGACCCAGTACTTC.

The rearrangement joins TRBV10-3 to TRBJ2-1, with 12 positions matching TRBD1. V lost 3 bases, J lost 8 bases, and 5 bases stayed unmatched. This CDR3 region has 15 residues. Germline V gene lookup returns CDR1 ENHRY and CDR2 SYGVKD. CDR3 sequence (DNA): TGTGCCATCAGTGATGGGACAGGGGGCATATATGAGCAGTTCTTC. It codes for CAISDGTGGIYEQFF.

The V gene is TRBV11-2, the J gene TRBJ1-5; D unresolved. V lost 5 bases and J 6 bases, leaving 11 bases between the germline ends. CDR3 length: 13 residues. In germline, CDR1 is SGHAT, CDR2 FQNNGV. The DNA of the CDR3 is TGTGCCAGCAGCGGCGGGAGAATTCAGCCCCAGCATTTT. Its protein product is CASSGGRIQPQHF.

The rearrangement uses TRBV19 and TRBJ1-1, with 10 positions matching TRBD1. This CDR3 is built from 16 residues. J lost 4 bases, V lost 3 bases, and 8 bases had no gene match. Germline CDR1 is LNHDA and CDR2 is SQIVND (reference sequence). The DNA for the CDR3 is TGTGCCAGTAGTATTAGGGCGACAGGGGGCATCACTGAAGCTTTCTTT. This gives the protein CASSIRATGGITEAFF.

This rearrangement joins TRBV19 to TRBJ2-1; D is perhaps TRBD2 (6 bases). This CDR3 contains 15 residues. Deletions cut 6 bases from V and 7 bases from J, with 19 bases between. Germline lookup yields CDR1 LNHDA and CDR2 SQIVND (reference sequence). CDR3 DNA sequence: TGTGCCAGTAGGACCTTGGGGAGGAGTGAGAATGAGCAGTTCTTC. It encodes CASRTLGRSENEQFF.

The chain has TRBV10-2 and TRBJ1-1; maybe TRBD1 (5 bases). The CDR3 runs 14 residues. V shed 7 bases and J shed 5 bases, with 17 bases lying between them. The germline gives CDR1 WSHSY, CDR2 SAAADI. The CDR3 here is CASTDGGRRTEAFF. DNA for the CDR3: TGCGCCAGCACCGATGGGGGGAGAAGGACTGAAGCTTTCTTT.

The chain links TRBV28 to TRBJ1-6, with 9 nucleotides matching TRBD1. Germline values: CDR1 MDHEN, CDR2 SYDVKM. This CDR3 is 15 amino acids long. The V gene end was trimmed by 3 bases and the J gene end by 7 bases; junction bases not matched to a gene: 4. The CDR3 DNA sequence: TGTGCCAGCAGTTTGATTGGACAGGGGAATTCACCCCTCCACTTT. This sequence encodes CASSLIGQGNSPLHF.